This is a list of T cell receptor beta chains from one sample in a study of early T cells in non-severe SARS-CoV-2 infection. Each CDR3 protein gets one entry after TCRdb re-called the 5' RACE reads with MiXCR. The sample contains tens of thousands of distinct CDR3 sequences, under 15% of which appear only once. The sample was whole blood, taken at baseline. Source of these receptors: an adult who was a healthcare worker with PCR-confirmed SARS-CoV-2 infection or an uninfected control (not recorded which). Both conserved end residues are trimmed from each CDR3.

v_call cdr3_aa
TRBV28 ASSSAGATVYGYT
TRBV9 ASSVGGAEYHEQY
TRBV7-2 ASSLAGQGYEKLF
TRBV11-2 ASSSHPPRTSGGAKIRTGELF
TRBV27 ASSLWQGARPKQY
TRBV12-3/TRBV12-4 ASSPFNEQF
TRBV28 ASSLWASKGYEQY
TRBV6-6 ASSYAQGEGQPQH
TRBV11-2 ASSTTLNTEAF
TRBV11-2 ASSLSGEDTQY
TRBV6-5 ASSYSMSLVLYEQY
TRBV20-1 SADGSEDPEAF